This T cell receptor (beta chain) was retrieved from a study of shared clonotypes between healthy human individuals. The authors loaded 200 ng DNA, some 32,000 T cell genomes, into sorted-subset replicate PCRs. Data came from immunoSEQ multiplex PCR; TCRdb stores just in-frame clones and leaves some out. The data hold around 2.5 million clones, with over 85% observed a single time. Study results and limitations: Incompleteness in sorted-subset sequencing, despite large depth, was shown by rarefaction. Clonotypes shared by all four sorted-subset donors had higher generation probabilities than non-shared clonotypes.

The CDR3 has 14 amino acids. V lost 4 bases and J lost 3, with 12 bases in between. The germline V gene encodes CDR1 LNHNV and CDR2 YYDKDF (reference sequence). A CD45RA-negative memory subset and a CD45RA+ naive subset were separated from the CD4+ cells. About this clone: Its antigen is unidentified.

This sequence joins TRBV15 and TRBJ1-1; D remains ambiguous. This receptor was identified in a man younger than 30 in good health. Some clones in this sample may be carry-over from other donors' samples. Sequencing used naive CD4+ T cells from PBMCs. Stated subset: CD45RA+ positively selected. The CDR3 reads CATSTRLRDTEAFF. CDR3 coding DNA: TGTGCCACCAGCACCCGGCTTAGGGACACTGAAGCTTTCTTT.